Described below is a single T cell receptor beta chain sequence and its context. Its matching antigen is unknown. This entry belongs to a study of shared clonotypes between healthy human individuals. General study findings and limits: Tissues were not sampled, only blood, and their repertoires likely differ. Few donors limited the genetic and exposure-history diversity represented. For naive CD4 cells, approximately 5% of clonotypes were shared across a handful of donors. Generation of non-shared clonotypes was less probable than generation of clonotypes shared by all four donors.

Assay: immunoSEQ multiplex PCR; the TCRdb copy retains only in-frame clones and omits some. The table has around 2.5 million clones, 93% seen once. Losses at the gene ends were 4 bases for V and 6 bases for J; bases not matched to a gene: 7. The germline V gene encodes CDR1 SQVTM and CDR2 ANQGSEA. CDR3 length: 14 amino acids. The material sequenced was naive CD4+ T cells from PBMCs. Specified subset: CD45RA+ positively selected. The source of this sequence is a man aged 18 to 29 in good health. Some clones in this sample may be carry-over from other donors' samples. The V call is TRBV29-1, the J call TRBJ2-2; 8 nucleotides agree with TRBD2. The CDR3 DNA reads as TGCAGCGTTGTTTGGCTAGCGGGCGCCGGGGAGCTGTTTTTT. Protein: CSVVWLAGAGELFF.